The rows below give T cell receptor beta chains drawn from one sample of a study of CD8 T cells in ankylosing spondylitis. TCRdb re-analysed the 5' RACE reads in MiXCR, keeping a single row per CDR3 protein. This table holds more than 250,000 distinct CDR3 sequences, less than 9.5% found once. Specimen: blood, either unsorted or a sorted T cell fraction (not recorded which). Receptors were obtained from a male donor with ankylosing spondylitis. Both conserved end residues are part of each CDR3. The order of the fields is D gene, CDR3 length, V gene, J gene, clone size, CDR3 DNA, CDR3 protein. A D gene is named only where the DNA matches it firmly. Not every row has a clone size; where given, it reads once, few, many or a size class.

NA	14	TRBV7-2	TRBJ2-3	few	TGTGCCAGCAGCTTAGCGGCAGCCACAGATACGCAGTATTTT	CASSLAAATDTQYF
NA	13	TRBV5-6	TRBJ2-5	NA	TGTGCCAGCAGCTTCGGGCTGCGGGAGACCCAGTACTTC	CASSFGLRETQYF
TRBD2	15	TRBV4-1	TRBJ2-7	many	TGCGCCAGCAGCCTGAGCGGGGTAGGAATTTACGAGCAGTACTTC	CASSLSGVGIYEQYF
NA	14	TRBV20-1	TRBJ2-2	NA	TGCAGTGCTAGTAGGAGGCTTTTCACCGGGAAGCTGTTTTTT	CSASRRLFTGKLFF
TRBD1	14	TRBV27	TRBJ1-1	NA	TGTGCCAGCAGTCCCTGGGACAGGGCGACTGAAGCTTTCTTT	CASSPWDRATEAFF
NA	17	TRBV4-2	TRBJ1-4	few	TGTGCCAGCAGCCAAGTATACACAAGGGGTTTTAATGAAAAACTGTTTTTT	CASSQVYTRGFNEKLFF
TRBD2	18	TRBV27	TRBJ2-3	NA	TGTGCCAGCAGTTTGGGACTAGCGGGAGTTAAGAGGACAGATACGCAGTATTTT	CASSLGLAGVKRTDTQYF
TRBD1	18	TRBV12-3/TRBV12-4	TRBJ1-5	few	TGTGCCAGCAGTTTATGGACAGGTGGGGTTGGGGACAATCAGCCCCAGCATTTT	CASSLWTGGVGDNQPQHF
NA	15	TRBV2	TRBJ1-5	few	TGTGCCAGCAGTGAAAGGGGGGCTCTCAATCAGCCCCAGCATTTT	CASSERGALNQPQHF
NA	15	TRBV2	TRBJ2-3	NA	TGTGCCAGCAGTGAAAGATGGCAGTCCACAGATACGCAGTATTTT	CASSERWQSTDTQYF
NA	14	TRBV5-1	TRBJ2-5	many	TGCGCCAGCAGCAACTCGGGGGCCCAAGAGACCCAGTACTTC	CASSNSGAQETQYF
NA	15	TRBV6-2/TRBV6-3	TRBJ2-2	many	TGTGCCAGCAGTTACTCGGGGACACAGACCGGGGAGCTGTTTTTT	CASSYSGTQTGELFF
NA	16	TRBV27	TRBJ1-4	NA	TGTGCCAGCAGTTTAGGGAACTTGGGATTCAGTGAAAAACTGTTTTTT	CASSLGNLGFSEKLFF
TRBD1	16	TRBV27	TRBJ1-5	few	TGTGCCAGCAGTTTCCGCGGGACAGGGGGCGGACAGCCCCAGCATTTT	CASSFRGTGGGQPQHF
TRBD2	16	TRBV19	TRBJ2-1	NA	TGTGCCAGTAGATGGGAGGGACTAGCGGGTAGGAATGAGCAGTTCTTC	CASRWEGLAGRNEQFF
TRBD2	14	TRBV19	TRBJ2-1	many	TGTGCCAGTAACCCCGGGACTATCAACAATGAGCAGTTCTTC	CASNPGTINNEQFF
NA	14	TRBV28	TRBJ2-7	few	TGTGCCAGCAGGTCCCAGTCCGCCTACTACGAGCAGTACTTC	CASRSQSAYYEQYF